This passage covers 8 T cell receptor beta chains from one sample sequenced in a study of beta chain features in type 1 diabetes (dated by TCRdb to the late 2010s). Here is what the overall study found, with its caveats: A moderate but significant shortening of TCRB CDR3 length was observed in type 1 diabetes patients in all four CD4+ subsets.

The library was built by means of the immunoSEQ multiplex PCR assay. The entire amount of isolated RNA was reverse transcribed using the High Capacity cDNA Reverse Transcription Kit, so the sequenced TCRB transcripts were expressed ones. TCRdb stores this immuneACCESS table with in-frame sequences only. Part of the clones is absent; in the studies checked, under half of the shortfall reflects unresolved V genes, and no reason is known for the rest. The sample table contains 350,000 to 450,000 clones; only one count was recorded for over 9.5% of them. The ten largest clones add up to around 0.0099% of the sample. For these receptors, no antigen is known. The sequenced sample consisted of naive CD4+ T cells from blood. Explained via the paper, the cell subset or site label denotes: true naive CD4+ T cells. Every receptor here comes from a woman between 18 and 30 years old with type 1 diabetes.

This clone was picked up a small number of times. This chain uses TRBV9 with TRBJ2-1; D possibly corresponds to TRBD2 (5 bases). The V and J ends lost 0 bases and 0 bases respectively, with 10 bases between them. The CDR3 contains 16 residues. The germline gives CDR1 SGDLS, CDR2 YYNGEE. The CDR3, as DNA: TGTGCCAGCAGCGTAGCTCCGGGGATCTCCTACAATGAGCAGTTCTTC. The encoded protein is CASSVAPGISYNEQFF.

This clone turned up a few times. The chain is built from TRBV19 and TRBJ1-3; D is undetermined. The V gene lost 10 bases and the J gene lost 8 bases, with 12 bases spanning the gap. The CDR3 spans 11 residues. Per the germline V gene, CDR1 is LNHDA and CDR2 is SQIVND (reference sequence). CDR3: CATPVRDTIYF. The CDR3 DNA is TGTGCCACCCCCGTCCGGGACACCATATATTTT.

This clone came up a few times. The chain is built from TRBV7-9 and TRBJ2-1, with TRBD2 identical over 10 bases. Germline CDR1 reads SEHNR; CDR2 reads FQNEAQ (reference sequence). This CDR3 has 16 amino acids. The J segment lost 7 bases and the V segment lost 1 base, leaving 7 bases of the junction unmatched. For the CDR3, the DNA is TGTGCCAGCAGCTTAGTGCCTAGCGGGGGTCGGAATGAGCAGTTCTTC. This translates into CASSLVPSGGRNEQFF. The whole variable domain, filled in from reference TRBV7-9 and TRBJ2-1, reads DTGVSQNPRHKITKRGQNVTFRCDPISEHNRLYWYRQTLGQGPEFLTYFQNEAQLEKSRLLSDRFSAERPKGSFSTLEIQRTEQGDSAMYLCASSLVPSGGRNEQFFGPGTRLTVL.

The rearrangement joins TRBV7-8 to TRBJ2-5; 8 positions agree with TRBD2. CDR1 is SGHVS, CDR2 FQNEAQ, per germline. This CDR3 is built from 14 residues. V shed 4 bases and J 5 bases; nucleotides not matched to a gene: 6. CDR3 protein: CASSSGLARETQYF. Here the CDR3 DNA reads TGTGCCAGCAGCTCTGGACTAGCCAGGGAGACCCAGTACTTC. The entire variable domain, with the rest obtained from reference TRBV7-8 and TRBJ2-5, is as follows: GAGVSQSPRYKVAKRGQDVALRCDPISGHVSLFWYQQALGQGPEFLTYFQNEAQLDKSGLPSDRFFAERPEGSVSTLKIQRTQQEDSAVYLCASSSGLARETQYFGPGTRLLVL.

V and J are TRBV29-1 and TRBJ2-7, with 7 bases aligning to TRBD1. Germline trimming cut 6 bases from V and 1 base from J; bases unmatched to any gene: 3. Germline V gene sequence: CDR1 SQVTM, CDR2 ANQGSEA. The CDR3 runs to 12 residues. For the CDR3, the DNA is TGCAGCGTCTACAGGGGATCCTACGAGCAGTACTTC. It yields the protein CSVYRGSYEQYF.

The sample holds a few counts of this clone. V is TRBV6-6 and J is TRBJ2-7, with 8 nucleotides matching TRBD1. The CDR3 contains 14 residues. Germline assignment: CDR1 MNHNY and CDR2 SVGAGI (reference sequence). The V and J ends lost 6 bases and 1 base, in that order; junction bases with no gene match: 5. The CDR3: CASRQTGASYEQYF. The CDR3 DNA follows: TGTGCCAGCAGGCAGACAGGGGCGTCCTACGAGCAGTACTTC.

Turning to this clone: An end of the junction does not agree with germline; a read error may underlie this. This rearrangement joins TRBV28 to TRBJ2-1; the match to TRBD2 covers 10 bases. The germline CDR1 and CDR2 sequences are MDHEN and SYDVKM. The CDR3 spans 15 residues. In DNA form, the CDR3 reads TGTGCCAGCAGTTTCCCATATGGGCTAGCGGGAGTACAGATCTTC. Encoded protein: CASSFPYGLAGVQIF.

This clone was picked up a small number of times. CDR3 residues: CASSLGQGRGETQYF. CDR3 sequence (DNA): TGTGCCAGCAGTCTTGGACAGGGAAGGGGGGAGACCCAGTACTTC. The chain recombines TRBV27 with TRBJ2-5, with TRBD1 matching 8 bases. With V trimmed by 5 bases and J by 5 bases, 10 bases remained unmatched. This CDR3 spans 15 amino acids. The germline CDR1 and CDR2 sequences are MNHEY and SMNVEV (reference sequence).